Listed here are 26 T cell receptor beta chains from one sample, sequenced in a study of T cells in Graves' hyperthyroidism and ophthalmopathy. The investigators amplified TCR beta CDR3 regions from RNA transcripts. An initial round of RT-PCR targeting the TCR CDR3 relied on the HTBI primer set. TCRdb processed the multiplex PCR reads anew with MiXCR; each CDR3 protein has one entry. Altogether a few hundred thousand distinct CDR3 sequences are present, about a sixth being singletons, with the ten largest covering approximately 60%. Input material: blood. These receptors all come from a woman aged 60-75 years with Graves' ophthalmopathy.

In its sample, this clonotype was seen many times. The chain couples TRBV7-8 to TRBJ1-5; a weak D match, TRBD1 (6 bases). The CDR3 loop spans 18 amino acids. The germline V gene has CDR1 SGHVS and CDR2 FQNEAQ. The V and J ends lost 1 base and 1 base respectively, with 17 bases between them. In DNA, the CDR3 is TGTGCCAGCAGCTTAGGCAGACAGGCGGGTCTCAGCAATCAGCCCCAGCATTTT. As protein: CASSLGRQAGLSNQPQHF.

This clonotype was recorded at least ten times. The J gene is TRBJ1-1, the V gene TRBV29-1; a possible D gene is TRBD1 (5 bases). CDR3 length: 13 amino acids. The germline V and J ends were trimmed by 6 bases and 4 bases, with 15 bases remaining between them. The germline gives CDR1 SQVTM, CDR2 ANQGSEA. The CDR3 spells CSVPWGRGTEAFF. DNA of the CDR3: TGCAGCGTCCCTTGGGGTAGGGGCACTGAAGCTTTCTTT. Together with reference TRBV29-1 and TRBJ1-1, the CDR3 gives the full variable domain: SAVISQKPSRDICQRGTSLTIQCQVDSQVTMMFWYRQQPGQSLTLIATANQGSEATYESGFVIDKFPISRPNLTFSTLTVSNMSPEDSSIYLCSVPWGRGTEAFFGQGTRLTVV.

This clonotype was observed at least ten times. This rearrangement joins TRBV2 to TRBJ2-5, with D possibly TRBD1 on 5 matching bases. V shed 7 bases and J shed 7 bases, with 19 bases lying between them. The CDR3 has 14 residues. Germline CDR1 SNHLY, CDR2 FYNNEI. The CDR3 region has the DNA TGTGCCAGCAATCCTCTAGGGGCGAGAGGGACCCAGTACTTC. The encoded protein is CASNPLGARGTQYF.

This clonotype was seen a few times. V usage is TRBV6-1 and J usage is TRBJ2-2, with D maybe TRBD2 (6 bases). Trimming cost V 6 bases and J 3 bases, with 17 bases left between them. CDR1 and CDR2 from the germline V gene are MNHNS and SASEGT. The CDR3 consists of 16 residues. In DNA form, the CDR3 reads TGTGCCAGCAGCCCTCCCAGGCGGGGCGACACCGGGGAGCTGTTTTTT. Residues: CASSPPRRGDTGELFF.

This clonotype was seen many times. This chain uses TRBV28 with TRBJ2-6, with D unresolved. The germline gives CDR1 MDHEN, CDR2 SYDVKM. This CDR3 contains 13 residues. The V end lost 1 base, the J end lost 2 bases, and 0 bases lay between the germline ends. CDR3 bases: TGTGCCAGCAGTTTATCTGGGGCCAACGTCCTGACTTTC. As protein: CASSLSGANVLTF.

Notes on this clonotype: This may come from a read error, since a much larger clone is one base off. This rearrangement joins TRBV20-1 to TRBJ1-5; a possible D gene is TRBD1 (6 bases). The J call may be wrong; the DNA end is better matched by TRBJ2-3. Per the germline V gene, CDR1 is DFQATT and CDR2 is SNEGSKA (reference sequence). This CDR3 has 14 amino acids. This CDR3 reads CSARDNWSNQPQYF. CDR3 in DNA: TGCAGTGCTCGGGACAATTGGAGCAATCAGCCCCAGTATTTT.

This clonotype has only a few counts. This sequence joins TRBV6-1 and TRBJ1-1; 7 bases fit TRBD1. CDR3 size: 15 residues. V gave up 5 bases and J gave up 0 bases; unmatched junction bases: 6. Germline V gives CDR1 MNHNS, CDR2 SASEGT. The CDR3 region is CASSPQQGMNTEAFF. CDR3 DNA sequence: TGTGCCAGCAGTCCCCAACAGGGGATGAACACTGAAGCTTTCTTT.

This clonotype has ten or more counts. The CDR3 protein is CASRSGLAGATDTQYF. The CDR3 DNA reads TGTGCCAGCAGATCGGGACTAGCGGGAGCCACAGATACGCAGTATTTT. The chain uses TRBV2 and TRBJ2-3; 14 positions agree with TRBD2. Germline V gene sequence: CDR1 SNHLY, CDR2 FYNNEI. Trimming at V came to 6 bases and at J to 2 bases, leaving 4 bases not matched to a gene. The CDR3 is 16 amino acids.

V gene TRBV11-3 combines with J gene TRBJ2-1; 10 bases align to TRBD2. V was pared by 3 bases and J by 7 bases, with 0 bases of the junction left unmatched. The CDR3 totals 13 residues. Per the germline V gene, CDR1 is SGHNT and CDR2 is YENEEA. The CDR3 bases are TGTGCCAGCAGCTTTAGCGGGGGGAATGAGCAGTTCTTC. This translates into CASSFSGGNEQFF. Full variable domain (remainder filled in from reference TRBV11-3 and TRBJ2-1): EAGVVQSPRYKIIEKKQPVAFWCNPISGHNTLYWYLQNLGQGPELLIRYENEEAVDDSQLPKDRFSAERLKGVDSTLKIQPAELGDSAVYLCASSFSGGNEQFFGPGTRLTVL.

Concerning this clonotype itself: It may be a read error: a sequence one base away is much more abundant. The rearrangement uses TRBV11-2 and TRBJ1-3; D may be TRBD1 (5 bases). Germline V gene lookup returns CDR1 SGHAT and CDR2 FQNNGV. The CDR3 is made up of 14 amino acids. Here the CDR3 reads CASSASGPGNTTYF. Written as DNA, the CDR3 is TGTGCCAGCAGCGCTTCGGGGCCAGGAAACACCACATATTTT.

This clonotype appeared many times. The chain employs TRBV6-1 and TRBJ1-1; perhaps TRBD1 as D (5 bases). The CDR3 has 12 amino acids. V lost 5 bases and J lost 3, with 7 bases in between. Per the germline V gene, CDR1 is MNHNS and CDR2 is SASEGT. The CDR3 DNA reads TGTGCCAGCAGTCGGGGGGACACTGAAGCTTTCTTT. This gives the protein CASSRGDTEAFF.

This clonotype was observed at least ten times. For the CDR3, the DNA is TGTGCCAGCAGTTTAGCCGGGGGTCTCACAGATACGCAGTATTTT. This sequence encodes CASSLAGGLTDTQYF. The V gene is TRBV12-3 or TRBV12-4, the J gene TRBJ2-3; D might be TRBD2 (6 bases). The ends were cut back, 0 bases at V and 2 bases at J, with 9 bases in the middle. CDR3 size: 15 residues.

This clonotype was detected many times. The chain couples TRBV28 to TRBJ2-1; 8 bases match TRBD2. V gave up 3 bases and J gave up 8 bases; unmatched junction bases: 6. The CDR3 has 14 residues. CDR1 MDHEN and CDR2 SYDVKM come from the germline V gene. The chain's CDR3 is CASSFRGGGDEQFF. The CDR3 DNA reads as TGTGCCAGCAGTTTTCGGGGGGGGGGGGATGAGCAGTTCTTC.

This clonotype was recorded many times. The chain joins TRBV2 to TRBJ1-4; D perhaps matches TRBD1 (5 bases). The V gene lost 5 bases and the J gene lost 5 bases, with 9 bases spanning the gap. Germline V gives CDR1 SNHLY, CDR2 FYNNEI. The CDR3 spans 13 residues. The CDR3 sequence is CASSWGENEKLFF. CDR3 coding DNA: TGTGCCAGCAGTTGGGGGGAAAATGAAAAACTGTTTTTT.

This clonotype was counted many times. The rearrangement links TRBV10-3 to TRBJ1-3; tentative D call: TRBD1 (6 bases). This CDR3 comprises 16 residues. V was trimmed by 3 bases and J by 0 bases, leaving 12 bases between them. The germline gives CDR1 ENHRY, CDR2 SYGVKD. This CDR3 is CAISDSTGISGNTIYF. The CDR3 DNA reads as TGTGCCATCAGTGACTCGACAGGTATCTCTGGAAACACCATATATTTT.

This clonotype was found many times. This sequence joins TRBV28 and TRBJ1-3; 7 bases are a match to TRBD1. Looked up from germline, CDR1 is MDHEN and CDR2 is SYDVKM. The CDR3 loop spans 18 amino acids. V lost 3 bases and J lost 4; bases outside the gene matches: 15. The CDR3 is CASSFRTPQTGLGNTIYF. DNA for the CDR3: TGTGCCAGCAGTTTTCGAACCCCCCAGACAGGGTTGGGAAACACCATATATTTT.

Worth noting for this clonotype: A much larger clone differs by one base, so this may be a read error. V is TRBV2 and J is TRBJ1-6, with 7 bases lining up with TRBD1. The CDR3 length is 14 residues. Germline V lookup: CDR1 SNHLY, CDR2 FYNNEI. CDR3 nucleotides: TGTGCCAGCAGGAGGGGGCGAATCGATTCACCCTTCCACTTT. It codes for CASRRGRIDSPFHF.

This clonotype was recorded many times. The V call is TRBV9, the J call TRBJ2-3; 9 positions match TRBD2. The junction had 5 bases not matched to a gene; V was cut back by 4 bases and J by 2 bases. The CDR3 totals 15 residues. The germline gives CDR1 SGDLS, CDR2 YYNGEE. Here the CDR3 DNA reads TGTGCCAGCAGCCCCAGCGGGGGGTTCACAGATACGCAGTATTTT. Translation: CASSPSGGFTDTQYF.

The chain recombines TRBV7-2 with TRBJ2-1, with 11 bases that match TRBD2. The CDR3 extends over 15 amino acids. The germline V gene has CDR1 SGHTA and CDR2 FQGNSA. V lost 5 bases and J lost 9; bases outside the gene matches: 9. In nucleotides, the CDR3 is TGTGCCAGCAGCGGGAATAGCGGGGGGGCCGGTGAGCAGTTCTTC. Translated: CASSGNSGGAGEQFF.

This clonotype was seen a few times. The chain couples TRBV18 to TRBJ1-1; 10 bases agree with TRBD1. Germline CDR1 KGHSH, CDR2 LQKENI. Trimming removed 3 bases from V and 5 bases from J; junction bases left unmatched: 6. This CDR3 spans 15 amino acids. CDR3 sequence reads: CASSPRQGAGTEAFF. The CDR3 DNA sequence: TGTGCCAGCTCACCCAGACAGGGGGCAGGTACTGAAGCTTTCTTT. The full variable domain, with the rest looked up from reference TRBV18 and TRBJ1-1, is NAGVMQNPRHLVRRRGQEARLRCSPMKGHSHVYWYRQLPEEGLKFMVYLQKENIIDESGMPKERFSAEFPKEGPSILRIQQVVRGDSAAYFCASSPRQGAGTEAFFGQGTRLTVV.

This clonotype was found a few times. The genes are TRBV19 and TRBJ2-3; D tentatively reads TRBD1 or TRBD2 (5 bases each). The CDR3 contains 17 residues. The germline V gene has CDR1 LNHDA and CDR2 SQIVND (reference sequence). Trimming stripped 1 base from V and 1 base from J, with 15 bases between. The CDR3 here is CASSIGLAEGRTDTQYF. The CDR3 DNA reads TGTGCCAGTAGTATAGGCCTAGCAGAGGGGCGCACAGATACGCAGTATTTT.

This chain joins TRBV9 and TRBJ1-4; 8 nucleotides align to TRBD1. The germline V gene has CDR1 SGDLS and CDR2 YYNGEE. This CDR3 comprises 15 residues. V trimming: 4 bases; J trimming: 8 bases; junction bases outside the gene matches: 10. The CDR3 DNA is TGTGCCAGCAGCTTCCGGACAGGGCGGGAAGAAAAACTGTTTTTT. Its translation is CASSFRTGREEKLFF.

This clonotype was counted ten times or more. The CDR3 coding sequence is TGCAGTGCTGTCGACAGTTTATCAGCCAAAAACATTCAGTACTTC. Amino acid sequence: CSAVDSLSAKNIQYF. The chain joins TRBV20-1 to TRBJ2-4; D might be TRBD1 (5 bases). V shed 5 bases and J shed 0 bases, with 14 bases lying between them. This CDR3 spans 15 amino acids. Germline CDR1 reads DFQATT; CDR2 reads SNEGSKA (reference sequence).

This clonotype has ten or more counts. This chain connects TRBV28 to TRBJ2-7, with 9 bases matching TRBD1. From germline, CDR1 is MDHEN and CDR2 SYDVKM. With V trimmed by 6 bases and J by 4 bases, 10 bases remained unmatched. The CDR3 contains 15 residues. CDR3 in amino acids: CASRATGTGLYEQYF. As DNA, the CDR3 is TGTGCCAGCAGGGCTACCGGGACAGGGCTTTACGAGCAGTACTTC. Full variable domain (rest looked up from reference TRBV28 and TRBJ2-7): DVKVTQSSRYLVKRTGEKVFLECVQDMDHENMFWYRQDPGLGLRLIYFSYDVKMKEKGDIPEGYSVSREKKERFSLILESASTNQTSMYLCASRATGTGLYEQYFGPGTRLTVT.

This clonotype was recorded at least ten times. The DNA of the CDR3 is TGTGCCAGCAGCGCGGCGGTAACAGATACGCAGTATTTT. Translated: CASSAAVTDTQYF. The rearrangement uses TRBV11-2 and TRBJ2-3; D remains ambiguous. In germline, CDR1 is SGHAT, CDR2 FQNNGV. Trimming left V 5 bases short and J 3 bases short, with 9 bases between. The CDR3 covers 13 residues.

The chain recombines TRBV29-1 with TRBJ2-3; D not resolved. The V end lost 4 bases, the J end lost 14 bases, and 19 bases lay between the germline ends. Germline V gene data show CDR1 as SQVTM and CDR2 as ANQGSEA. This CDR3 contains 12 residues. The chain's CDR3 is CSVGAEATLPYF. The CDR3 bases are TGCAGCGTTGGAGCTGAGGCGACCCTGCCGTATTTT.